This TCR beta chain came from a study of CD8+CD57+ T cells in acquired aplastic anemia. As for the study in general: Sorted CD4+ plus CD8+ cells gave DNA averaging roughly 3.2 ug. In CD4+ cells, healthy donors produced an average of about 11 million reads. Overall study results and limits: Patients and controls shared nearly 30 CD8+ CDR3 sequences, which appeared highly expressed in patients and within their immunodominant clones. No significant difference in CD8+ Simpson's diversity was found between patients and controls.

TCR beta VDJ combinations and CDR3 sequences were profiled from genomic DNA. TCRdb independently ran MiXCR on the reads; one entry per CDR3 protein. Of some 190,000 distinct CDR3 sequences listed, around 59% were seen once; the top ten hold around a sixth. Germline CDR1 reads DFQATT; CDR2 reads SNEGSKA (reference sequence). The junction had 10 bases not matched to a gene; V was cut back by 2 bases and J by 11 bases. This CDR3 is 14 amino acids long. This clonotype came up a few times. The antigen is not known. The V call is TRBV20-1, the J call TRBJ2-3; TRBD1 agrees at 10 bases. The sequence was obtained from a human donor in good health, serving as a control. Source material: sorted CD4+, CD8+, or CD8+CD57+ T cells (not recorded which) from PBMCs. This CDR3 is CSARRTGGQDEQYF. In DNA, the CDR3 is TGCAGTGCTAGAAGGACAGGGGGTCAGGATGAGCAGTATTTT.